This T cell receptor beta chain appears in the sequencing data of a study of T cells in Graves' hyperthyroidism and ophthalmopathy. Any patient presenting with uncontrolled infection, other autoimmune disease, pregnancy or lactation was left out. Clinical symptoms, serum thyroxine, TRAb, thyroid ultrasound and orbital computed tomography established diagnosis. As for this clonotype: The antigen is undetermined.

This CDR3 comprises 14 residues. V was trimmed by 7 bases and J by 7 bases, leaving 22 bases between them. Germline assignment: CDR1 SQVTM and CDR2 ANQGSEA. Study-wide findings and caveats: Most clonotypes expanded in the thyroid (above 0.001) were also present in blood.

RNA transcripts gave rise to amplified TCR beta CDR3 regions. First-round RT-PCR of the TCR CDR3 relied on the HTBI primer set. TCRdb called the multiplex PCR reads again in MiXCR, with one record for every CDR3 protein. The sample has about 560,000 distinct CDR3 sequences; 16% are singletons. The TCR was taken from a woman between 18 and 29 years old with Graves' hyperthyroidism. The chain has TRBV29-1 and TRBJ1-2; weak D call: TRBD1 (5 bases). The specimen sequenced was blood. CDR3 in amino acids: CSGFTTGGLGGYTF. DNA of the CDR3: TGCAGCGGATTCACCACAGGAGGCTTAGGTGGCTACACCTTC. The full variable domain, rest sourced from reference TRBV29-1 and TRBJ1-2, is SAVISQKPSRDICQRGTSLTIQCQVDSQVTMMFWYRQQPGQSLTLIATANQGSEATYESGFVIDKFPISRPNLTFSTLTVSNMSPEDSSIYLCSGFTTGGLGGYTFGSGTRLTVV.